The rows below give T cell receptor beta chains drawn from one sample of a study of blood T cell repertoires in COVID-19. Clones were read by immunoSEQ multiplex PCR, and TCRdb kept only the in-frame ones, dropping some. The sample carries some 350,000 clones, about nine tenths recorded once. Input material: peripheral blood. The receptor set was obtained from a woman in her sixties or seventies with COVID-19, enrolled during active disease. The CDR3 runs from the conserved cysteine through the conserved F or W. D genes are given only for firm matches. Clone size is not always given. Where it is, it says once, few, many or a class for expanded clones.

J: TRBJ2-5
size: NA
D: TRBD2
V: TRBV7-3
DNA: TGTGCCAGCAGCGTAACCGGGACTAGCGGAGAGACCCAGTACTTC
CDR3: CASSVTGTSGETQYF

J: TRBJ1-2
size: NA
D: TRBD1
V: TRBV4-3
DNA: TGCGCCAGCAGCCAAGCGGGACAGGGGGCGCGCGGCTACACCTTC
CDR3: CASSQAGQGARGYTF

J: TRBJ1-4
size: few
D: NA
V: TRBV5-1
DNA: TGCGCCACCGCGACAGGATATGGGGCTAATGAAAAACTGTTTTTT
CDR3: CATATGYGANEKLFF

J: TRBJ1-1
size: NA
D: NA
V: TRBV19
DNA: TGTGCCAGTAGTCAAGACAGGCCATCGGCTTTCTTT
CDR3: CASSQDRPSAFF

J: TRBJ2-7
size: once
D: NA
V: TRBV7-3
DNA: TGTGCCAGCAGCCTAGGAGGGGGCGGGTCCTACGAGCAGTACTTC
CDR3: CASSLGGGGSYEQYF

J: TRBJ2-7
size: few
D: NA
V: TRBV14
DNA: TGTGCCAGCAGCCAAGATTGGTTAGACTACGAGCAGTACTTC
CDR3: CASSQDWLDYEQYF

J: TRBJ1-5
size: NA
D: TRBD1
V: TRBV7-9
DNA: TGTGCCAGCAGCTTAGTGGGACTTCCACAGGGGCTAAATCAGCCCCAGCATTTT
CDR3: CASSLVGLPQGLNQPQHF

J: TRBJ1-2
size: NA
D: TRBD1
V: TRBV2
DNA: TGTGCCAGCAGTGAACAGGGGGCGTACTATGGCTACACCTTC
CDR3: CASSEQGAYYGYTF

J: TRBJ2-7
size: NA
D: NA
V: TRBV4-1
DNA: TGCGCCAGCAGCCAACAAGGCTTCGGGGGTTACGAGCAGTACTTC
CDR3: CASSQQGFGGYEQYF

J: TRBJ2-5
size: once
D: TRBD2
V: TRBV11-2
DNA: TGTGCCCGCATACTAGCGGGGGCCCGGCAAGAGACCCAGTACTTC
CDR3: CARILAGARQETQYF

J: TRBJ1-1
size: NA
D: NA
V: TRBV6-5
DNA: TGTGCCAGCGACGGACAGTCCATGAACACTGAAGCTTTCTTT
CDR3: CASDGQSMNTEAFF

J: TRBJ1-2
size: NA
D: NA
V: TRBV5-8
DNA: TGTGCCAGCAGCTTGGCCAGTGGGTGGCAGAGGTATGGCTACACCTTC
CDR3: CASSLASGWQRYGYTF

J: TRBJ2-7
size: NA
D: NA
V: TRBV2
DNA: TGTGCCAGTTCGGGACTCCACTACGAGCAGTACTTC
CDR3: CASSGLHYEQYF

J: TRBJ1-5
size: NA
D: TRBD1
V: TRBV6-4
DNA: TGTGCCAGCGCACAGGGGAGCAATCAGCCCCAGCATTTT
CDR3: CASAQGSNQPQHF

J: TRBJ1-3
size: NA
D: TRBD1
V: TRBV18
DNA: TGTGCCAGCTCACTACTGACAGGGCCTACTCCCTCTGGAAACACCATATATTTT
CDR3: CASSLLTGPTPSGNTIYF

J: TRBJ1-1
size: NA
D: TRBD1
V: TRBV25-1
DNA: TGTGCCAGCAGAAACCCGGACAGGGCGGCAACTGAAGCTTTCTTT
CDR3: CASRNPDRAATEAFF

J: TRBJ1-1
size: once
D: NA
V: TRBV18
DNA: TGTGCCAGCTCAGGCTCACAGGGGAACACTGAAGCTTTCTTT
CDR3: CASSGSQGNTEAFF

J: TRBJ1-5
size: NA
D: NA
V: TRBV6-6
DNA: TGTGCCAGCAGATCTGGGACTCATGGACGGCAGCCCCAGCATTTT
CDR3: CASRSGTHGRQPQHF

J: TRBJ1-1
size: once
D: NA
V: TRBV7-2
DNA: TGTGCCAGCAGCTTAAGGACAGAAAACACTGAAGCTTTCTTT
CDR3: CASSLRTENTEAFF

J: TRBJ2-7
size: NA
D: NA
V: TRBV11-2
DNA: TGTGCCAGCAGCTTCACGAGGGGGGGAGGTTTTTCCTACGAGCAGTACTTC
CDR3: CASSFTRGGGFSYEQYF

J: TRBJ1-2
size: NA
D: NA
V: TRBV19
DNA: TGTGCCAGTAGTCCTATTGGACAGTCACCTAACTATGGCTACACCTTC
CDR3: CASSPIGQSPNYGYTF

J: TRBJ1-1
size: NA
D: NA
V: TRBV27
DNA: TGTGCCAGCAGTTTATCCGGGGGGATGGAGGCTTTCTTT
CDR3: CASSLSGGMEAFF